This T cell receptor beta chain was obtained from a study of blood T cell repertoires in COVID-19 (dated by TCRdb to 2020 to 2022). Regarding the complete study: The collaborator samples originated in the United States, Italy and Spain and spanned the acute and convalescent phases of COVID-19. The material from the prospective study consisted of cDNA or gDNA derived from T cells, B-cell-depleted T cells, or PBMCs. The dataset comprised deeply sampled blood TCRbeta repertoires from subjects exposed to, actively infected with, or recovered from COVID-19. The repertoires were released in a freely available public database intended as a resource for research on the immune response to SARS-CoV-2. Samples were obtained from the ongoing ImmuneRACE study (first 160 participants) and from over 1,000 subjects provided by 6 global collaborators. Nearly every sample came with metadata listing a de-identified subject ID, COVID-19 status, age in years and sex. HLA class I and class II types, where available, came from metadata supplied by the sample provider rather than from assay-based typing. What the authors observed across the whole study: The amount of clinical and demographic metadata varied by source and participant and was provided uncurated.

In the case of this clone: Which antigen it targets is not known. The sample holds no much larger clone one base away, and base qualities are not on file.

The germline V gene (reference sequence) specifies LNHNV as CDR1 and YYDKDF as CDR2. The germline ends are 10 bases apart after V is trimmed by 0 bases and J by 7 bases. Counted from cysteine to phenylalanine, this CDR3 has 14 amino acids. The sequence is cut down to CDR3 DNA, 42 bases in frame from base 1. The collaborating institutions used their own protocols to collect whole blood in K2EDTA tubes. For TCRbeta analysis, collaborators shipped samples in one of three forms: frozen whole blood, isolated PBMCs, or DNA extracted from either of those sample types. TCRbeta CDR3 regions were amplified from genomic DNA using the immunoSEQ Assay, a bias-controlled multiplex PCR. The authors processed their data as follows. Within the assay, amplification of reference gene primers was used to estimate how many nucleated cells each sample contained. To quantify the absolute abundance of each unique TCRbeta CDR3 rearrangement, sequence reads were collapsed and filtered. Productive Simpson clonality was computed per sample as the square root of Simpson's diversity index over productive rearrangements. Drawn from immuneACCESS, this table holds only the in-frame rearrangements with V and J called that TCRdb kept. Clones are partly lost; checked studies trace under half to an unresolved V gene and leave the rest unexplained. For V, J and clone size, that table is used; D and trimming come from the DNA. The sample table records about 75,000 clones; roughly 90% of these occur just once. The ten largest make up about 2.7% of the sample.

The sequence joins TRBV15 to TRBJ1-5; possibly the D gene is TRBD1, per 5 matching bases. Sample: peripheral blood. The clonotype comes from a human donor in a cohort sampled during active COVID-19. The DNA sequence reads TGTGCCACCAGCAGAGATGGGGCACGGCAGCCCCAGCATTTT. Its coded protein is CATSRDGARQPQHF.